This TCR beta chain was sequenced in a study of CD8+CD57+ T cells in acquired aplastic anemia. Only patients with CD8+CD57+ cell expansion on flow cytometry were chosen for sequencing. The sample holds one count of this clonotype. What it recognizes is unknown. Profiling of TCR beta VDJ combinations and CDR3 sequences used genomic DNA as template. TCRdb reprocessed the reads with MiXCR, giving one entry per CDR3 protein. The repertoire holds approximately 260,000 distinct CDR3 sequences, approximately 82% seen once, with approximately 40% in the top ten. Findings of the study overall: Patients and controls shared under 30 CD8+ CDR3 sequences, highly expressed in patients.

The TCR originated in a human donor with aplastic anemia. Sequencing was performed on sorted CD4+, CD8+, or CD8+CD57+ T cells (not recorded which) from PBMCs.

The CDR3 DNA follows: TGTGCCAGCAGTTCTAAAGGGACTTGGGGAGGGACCCAGCAGTTCTTC. Residues: CASSSKGTWGGTQQFF. The genes are TRBV7-3 and TRBJ2-1, with 7 bases lining up with TRBD2. Germline values: CDR1 SGHTA, CDR2 FQGTGA. V was clipped by 6 bases and J by 11 bases; unmatched bases: 19. The CDR3 runs to 16 residues.